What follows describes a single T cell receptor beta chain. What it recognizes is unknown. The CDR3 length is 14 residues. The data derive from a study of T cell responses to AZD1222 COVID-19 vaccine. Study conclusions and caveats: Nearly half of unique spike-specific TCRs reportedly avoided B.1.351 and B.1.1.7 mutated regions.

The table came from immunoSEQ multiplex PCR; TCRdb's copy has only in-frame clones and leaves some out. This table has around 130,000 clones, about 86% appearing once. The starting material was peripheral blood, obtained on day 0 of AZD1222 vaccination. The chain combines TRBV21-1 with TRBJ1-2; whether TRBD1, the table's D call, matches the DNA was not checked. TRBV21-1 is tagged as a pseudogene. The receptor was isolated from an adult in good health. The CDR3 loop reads CASSTTGVMYGYTF. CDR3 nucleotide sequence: TGTGCCAGCAGCACGACAGGGGTCATGTATGGCTACACCTTC.